The T cell receptor (beta chain) described here comes from a study of blood T cell repertoires in COVID-19. From germline, CDR1 is SGHVS and CDR2 FNYEAQ. The CDR3 is 15 amino acids. V was clipped by 5 bases and J by 0 bases; unmatched bases: 4. Method: immunoSEQ multiplex PCR; TCRdb's copy keeps in-frame clones and lacks some. Of tens of thousands of clones in the sample, roughly 84% were seen once. The J gene is TRBJ1-3, the V gene TRBV7-6; 7 bases match TRBD1. The sequence was collected from a human donor in a cohort sampled during active COVID-19. Sample: peripheral blood. CDR3 region: CASSPGTASGNTIYF. CDR3 in DNA: TGTGCCAGCAGCCCCGGGACAGCCTCTGGAAACACCATATATTTT. Full variable domain (missing parts from reference TRBV7-6 and TRBJ1-3): GAGVSQSPRYKVTKRGQDVALRCDPISGHVSLYWYRQALGQGPEFLTYFNYEAQQDKSGLPNDRFSAERPEGSISTLTIQRTEQRDSAMYRCASSPGTASGNTIYFGEGSWLTVV.